The rows below give T cell receptor beta chains drawn from one sample of a study of CD8+ T cells in alopecia areata. Sequencing was performed with immunoSEQ multiplex PCR; in TCRdb, only in-frame clones are kept and a portion is missing. Here the sample spans 200,000 to 250,000 clones, more than 45% being singletons. The sample consisted of CD4+ T cells sorted from blood, taken at week 4, from a patient treated with tofacitinib. All receptors derive from a human donor with alopecia areata. Both conserved end residues are part of each CDR3.

CASSLSTGELFF,TRBV7-2
CASSPQGVNTEAFF,TRBV5-1
CASSLFPGATTEAFF,TRBV7-8
CASSGDAPAYGYTF,TRBV6-5
CASNPGQGLAGGIQETQYF,TRBV7-2
CASSPQVGELFF,TRBV5-6
CASSRLGSDTQYF,TRBV14
CASRRTGVENEQFF,TRBV6-5
CASSPRGGGPYEQYF,TRBV7-2
CAISDGGTPDTQYF,TRBV10-3
CATSKGKETQYF,TRBV15
CASSLVASGGASYEQYF,TRBV7-8
CASSLRTGTDTQYF,TRBV7-2
CASSLRGGIWRATNEKLFF,TRBV7-9
CAISESGQSGTSNQPQHF,TRBV10-3
CASSQDIIRTDTQYF,TRBV4-3
CSVPGQSYEQYF,TRBV29-1
CSVVGVYEQYF,TRBV29-1
CASSRSVGSSYNEQFF,TRBV9